Following are 13 T cell receptor beta chains from one sample sequenced in a study of shared clonotypes between healthy human individuals. As defined, naive CD8 cells were CD45RO-negative and positively selected for CCR7, with terminally differentiated effector memory CD45RA+ cells excluded. Using immunoSEQ multiplex PCR, the repertoire was profiled, and TCRdb retains in-frame clones only, with some absent. The top ten hold around 1.2% of the sample, which has some 2 million clones, approximately 94% seen once. Sequences were obtained from naive CD8+ T cells sorted from blood. All receptors derive from a man aged 18 to 30 in good health.

This clone has just one count. This chain uses TRBV7-9 with TRBJ1-1; D uncertain. V was shortened by 2 bases and J by 1 base, with 20 bases between the two germline ends. The CDR3 runs 18 residues. Germline lookup yields CDR1 SEHNR and CDR2 FQNEAQ (reference sequence). The CDR3 sequence is CASSLPRGGLRRNTEAFF. The CDR3 DNA sequence: TGTGCCAGCAGCTTACCTCGGGGAGGTCTTAGACGGAACACTGAAGCTTTCTTT.

The J gene is TRBJ2-5, the V gene TRBV9; TRBD1 matches 8 bases. After removal of 3 bases from V and 2 bases from J, the junction contained 6 bases not matched to a gene. The CDR3 consists of 15 residues. Germline lookup yields CDR1 SGDLS and CDR2 YYNGEE. CDR3 DNA: TGTGCCAGCAGCGAAGGGGACAGGAATCAAGAGACCCAGTACTTC. It specifies CASSEGDRNQETQYF. The full variable domain, in which reference TRBV9 and TRBJ2-5 provide the parts outside the CDR3, is DSGVTQTPKHLITATGQRVTLRCSPRSGDLSVYWYQQSLDQGLQFLIQYYNGEERAKGNILERFSAQQFPDLHSELNLSSLELGDSALYFCASSEGDRNQETQYFGPGTRLLVL.

The CDR3 DNA sequence: TGTGCCAGCAGTTTACAGGGGGGGTCCCTTTTTGGCTACACCTTC. This translates into CASSLQGGSLFGYTF. This chain joins TRBV27 and TRBJ1-2; 7 bases map to TRBD1. Germline-derived CDR1 and CDR2 are MNHEY and SMNVEV (reference sequence). V was clipped by 2 bases and J by 7 bases; unmatched bases: 10. The CDR3 covers 15 residues.

This clone was found once. The chain is built from TRBV6-5 and TRBJ2-5, with D perhaps TRBD2 (6 bases). This CDR3 has 15 residues. Germline-derived CDR1 and CDR2 are MNHEY and SVGAGI. The V end was cut by 0 bases, the J end by 0 bases, with 8 bases between. This CDR3 reads CASSYSLAYQETQYF. DNA of the CDR3: TGTGCCAGCAGTTACTCCCTAGCGTACCAAGAGACCCAGTACTTC.

Turning to this clone: Other DNA sequences in the sample encode the same CDR3. The chain links TRBV5-1 to TRBJ2-2; no clear D. V shed 0 bases and J shed 4 bases, with 10 bases lying between them. The germline V gene has CDR1 SGHRS and CDR2 YFSETQ. The CDR3 extends over 15 amino acids. This CDR3 reads CASSLEGSGTGELFF. CDR3 coding DNA: TGCGCCAGCAGCTTGGAGGGTTCGGGCACCGGGGAGCTGTTTTTT.

This chain joins TRBV10-3 and TRBJ1-2, with 9 bases fitting TRBD1. Germline CDR1 reads ENHRY; CDR2 reads SYGVKD. The V and J ends lost 0 bases and 6 bases, in that order; junction bases with no gene match: 5. The CDR3 sequence is 15 residues long. In nucleotides, the CDR3 is TGTGCCATCAGTGAGTCTAGTGGGACAGGGAATGGCTACACCTTC. Translated, it gives CAISESSGTGNGYTF.

The rearrangement links TRBV6-5 to TRBJ2-2; no reliable D call. The germline gives CDR1 MNHEY, CDR2 SVGAGI. Deletions cut 8 bases from V and 0 bases from J, with 10 bases between. The CDR3 consists of 14 residues. The CDR3 DNA reads as TGTGCCAGCTATGGGCTCTCGAACACCGGGGAGCTGTTTTTT. This encodes CASYGLSNTGELFF.

This sequence joins TRBV7-9 and TRBJ1-2; no definite D call. The germline V and J ends were trimmed by 0 bases and 0 bases, with 8 bases remaining between them. Per germline, CDR1 SEHNR and CDR2 FQNEAQ (reference sequence). The CDR3 extends over 15 amino acids. CDR3 bases: TGTGCCAGCAGCTTAGCGCGGTCGGCTAACTATGGCTACACCTTC. Amino acid sequence: CASSLARSANYGYTF. Looking up the rest from reference TRBV7-9 and TRBJ1-2 gives the full variable domain: DTGVSQNPRHKITKRGQNVTFRCDPISEHNRLYWYRQTLGQGPEFLTYFQNEAQLEKSRLLSDRFSAERPKGSFSTLEIQRTEQGDSAMYLCASSLARSANYGYTFGSGTRLTVV.

This rearrangement joins TRBV5-4 to TRBJ1-6, with 7 positions matching TRBD1. This CDR3 comprises 14 residues. Germline CDR1 is SGHNT and CDR2 is YYREEE (reference sequence). V dropped 3 bases and J dropped 8; count of bases not matched to a gene: 5. CDR3 loop: CASSWQGVYSPLHF. The CDR3 DNA sequence: TGTGCCAGCAGCTGGCAGGGGGTCTATTCACCCCTCCACTTT.

The chain employs TRBV4-3 and TRBJ2-3; TRBD2 agrees at 7 bases. This CDR3 comprises 18 residues. The trim removed 0 bases at V and 2 bases at J, leaving 11 bases unmatched. Germline V CDR1 and CDR2: LGHNA, YSLEER. In nucleotides, the CDR3 is TGCGCCAGCAGCCAAGATGGGGCAGCGGGATTTCCCACAGATACGCAGTATTTT. It codes for CASSQDGAAGFPTDTQYF.

The chain couples TRBV5-6 to TRBJ2-1; D is perhaps TRBD1 (6 bases). Germline lookup yields CDR1 SGHDT and CDR2 YYEEEE. CDR3 length: 14 residues. The V and J ends lost 6 bases and 2 bases respectively, with 12 bases between them. CDR3 DNA: TGTGCCAGCACCACCCGGGACACCTACAATGAGCAGTTCTTC. Translated: CASTTRDTYNEQFF.

The V and J genes are TRBV5-6 and TRBJ2-1; 7 positions agree with TRBD2. The trim removed 0 bases at V and 7 bases at J, leaving 4 bases unmatched. CDR1 and CDR2 from the germline V gene are SGHDT and YYEEEE. The CDR3 runs 14 residues. The CDR3 DNA is TGTGCCAGCAGCTTGGCACTAGCGCGGAATGAGCAGTTCTTC. Its translation is CASSLALARNEQFF.

In the case of this clone: Other DNA sequences of this sample code for an identical CDR3. J is TRBJ2-7 and V is TRBV5-4, with TRBD1 matching 8 bases. The CDR3 is made up of 15 amino acids. Germline trimming cut 0 bases from V and 2 bases from J; bases unmatched to any gene: 4. From germline, CDR1 is SGHNT and CDR2 YYREEE (reference sequence). Here the CDR3 reads CASSLGQGITYEQYF. In nucleotides, the CDR3 is TGTGCCAGCAGCTTGGGACAGGGGATAACCTACGAGCAGTACTTC.